The entry that follows covers one TCR beta chain sequence. Original data processing: Using reference gene primer amplification, nucleated cell counts were estimated. Measured with immunoSEQ multiplex PCR; TCRdb has only the in-frame clones, and not every one. V and J calls and clone size follow that table, whereas D and trimming were derived from the DNA. The table records about 150,000 clones, 76% of them present only once. The sample originates from a study of blood T cell repertoires in COVID-19. Looked up from germline, CDR1 is MNHEY and CDR2 is SVGAGI. The length of the CDR3 is 15 residues. Between the trimmed V and J ends, which lost 6 bases and 3 bases, there was a span of 15 bases.

The receptor was isolated from an elderly woman with acute or convalescent COVID-19. Input material: peripheral blood. The J gene is TRBJ2-4, the V gene TRBV6-5; no firm D call. The CDR3 sequence is CASRIRHANKNIQYF. The CDR3 nucleotides read TGTGCCAGCAGGATCCGACACGCGAACAAAAACATTCAGTACTTC.